This is a list of T cell receptor beta chains from one sample in a study of T cells in Graves' hyperthyroidism and ophthalmopathy. TCRdb reprocessed the multiplex PCR reads via MiXCR and lists one record per CDR3 protein. The top ten hold around 23% of the sample, which has 300,000 to 400,000 distinct CDR3 sequences, roughly 13% seen once. The material sequenced was blood. These receptors originate from a woman under 40 with Graves' hyperthyroidism. The CDR3 runs from the conserved cysteine through the conserved F or W. The order of the fields is CDR3 DNA, CDR3 protein, clone size, CDR3 length, J gene, V gene, D gene. D genes are given only for firm matches. Rows give clone size only sometimes, using once, few, many, or a class for an expanded clone.

TGTGCCAGCAGTGGGTTTTCCCGTGAAGCTTTCTTT CASSGFSREAFF many 12 TRBJ1-1 TRBV2 .
TGTGCCAGCAGTAATAATCGGGTCCCTCAGCCCCAGCATTTT CASSNNRVPQPQHF . 14 TRBJ1-5 TRBV7-8 .
TGTGCCACCAGTGAGGGGCTGCCCACCGGGGAGCTGTTTTTT CATSEGLPTGELFF many 14 TRBJ2-2 TRBV24-1 .
TGTGCCAGCAGTTTATCGAACCCCCTGGGGGGCAACATTCAGTACTTC CASSLSNPLGGNIQYF many 16 TRBJ2-4 TRBV27 .
TGTGCCAGCATGCTGTCAGGCGGGAGGTCAGATACGCAGTATTTT CASMLSGGRSDTQYF many 15 TRBJ2-3 TRBV12-3/TRBV12-4 TRBD2
TGTGCCAGCAGCTTAATAGCGGGGACTTACAATGAGCAGTTCTTC CASSLIAGTYNEQFF . 15 TRBJ2-1 TRBV7-6 TRBD2
TGTGCCAGTGGGGGGCGGACCCTCTACGAGCAGTACTTC CASGGRTLYEQYF many 13 TRBJ2-7 TRBV28 .
TGTGCCAGCAGTTTATTTTGGGGGGGGGGCTATAATTCACCCCTCCACTTT CASSLFWGGGYNSPLHF few 17 TRBJ1-6 TRBV27 .
TGTGCCAGCAGCTTATGGGGCACTAGTCACAATGAGCAGTTCTTC CASSLWGTSHNEQFF many 15 TRBJ2-1 TRBV7-2 .
TGTGCCAGTAGTGACAGGGTTGGCACTGAAGCTTTCTTT CASSDRVGTEAFF many 13 TRBJ1-1 TRBV19 TRBD1
TGTGCCAGCAGCCGATCCCGGGACAGCACAGATACGCAGTATTTT CASSRSRDSTDTQYF . 15 TRBJ2-3 TRBV6-1 .
TGTGCCTGGACCCCTGGGGGGTGGGCCGGGGAGCTGTTTTTT CAWTPGGWAGELFF . 14 TRBJ2-2 TRBV30 .
TGTGCCAGCAGTTCTCGGACTAGCGTAGCCGGGGAGCTGTTTTTT CASSSRTSVAGELFF many 15 TRBJ2-2 TRBV6-2/TRBV6-3 TRBD2
TGTGCCACCAGCAGAGTGGACCATCCGGATGGCTACACCTTC CATSRVDHPDGYTF . 14 TRBJ1-2 TRBV15 .
TGTGCCAGCAGCCAGGCAGCGGTTCCTTACAATGAGCAGTTCTTC CASSQAAVPYNEQFF many 15 TRBJ2-1 TRBV3-1 .
TGTGCCAGCAGTTGTCGAACTAACACTGAAGCTTTCTTT CASSCRTNTEAFF . 13 TRBJ1-1 TRBV28 .
TGTGCCAGCAGCCAAGTTTTGGGGTCTGGAAACACCATATATTTT CASSQVLGSGNTIYF few 15 TRBJ1-3 TRBV3-1 .
TGCAGCGTTCCACGGAACACCGGGGAGCTGTTTTTT CSVPRNTGELFF . 12 TRBJ2-2 TRBV29-1 .
TGTGCCAGCAGCTTAAGACAGGCCGATCAAGAGACCCAGTACTTC CASSLRQADQETQYF few 15 TRBJ2-5 TRBV11-1 .
TGCAGTGCTCTGGGGCACGGGGCCAACGTCCTGACTTTC CSALGHGANVLTF . 13 TRBJ2-6 TRBV20-1 .
TGTGCCTGGAGTGCGAAGACCCCAATCCTATACAATGAGCAGTTCTTC CAWSAKTPILYNEQFF few 16 TRBJ2-1 TRBV30 .
TGCAGTGCTAGTCGAGGTCGCGGGCGGGAAAGAGAGACCCAGTACTTC CSASRGRGRERETQYF many 16 TRBJ2-5 TRBV20-1 .
TGTGCCAGCAGTCCCTCGGACACAGCCTACGAGCAGTACTTC CASSPSDTAYEQYF many 14 TRBJ2-7 TRBV28 .
TGTGCCAGCAGTTTGCTCTCCCCGTACACAGATACGCAGTATTTT CASSLLSPYTDTQYF many 15 TRBJ2-3 TRBV28 .
TGCAGTGCTAATTCTAGGCGGGAGGGCCGGGAGACCCAGTACTTC CSANSRREGRETQYF few 15 TRBJ2-5 TRBV20-1 TRBD2
TGTGCCAGCAGTCCCCGGAAGGGCACCGGGGAGCTGTTTTTT CASSPRKGTGELFF few 14 TRBJ2-2 TRBV12-3/TRBV12-4 .
TGTGCCAGCAGTTACAGGCAGGGAAAAGAGACCCAGTACTTC CASSYRQGKETQYF many 14 TRBJ2-5 TRBV6-5 .
TGCAGCGTTAGAGGGCAGGGCGATCAGCCCCAGCATTTT CSVRGQGDQPQHF many 13 TRBJ1-5 TRBV29-1 .
TGTGCCTGGATTAGAAATTTAATCCGACAGGTTGACAATCAGCCCCAGCATTTT CAWIRNLIRQVDNQPQHF many 18 TRBJ1-5 TRBV30 .
TGTGCCGTTAAGGGACTACAAGAGACCCAGTACTTC CAVKGLQETQYF many 12 TRBJ2-5 TRBV28 TRBD2
TGCAGTGCTAGAGTCGTCCCGTCGGGCGAGCAGTACTTC CSARVVPSGEQYF many 13 TRBJ2-7 TRBV20-1 .
TGTGCCAGCAGTTACTCGAACGGGCAGCCCCAGCATTTT CASSYSNGQPQHF . 13 TRBJ1-5 TRBV6-5 .
TGTGCCAGCACCTCCCGGGACTACACCGGGGAGCTGTTTTTT CASTSRDYTGELFF few 14 TRBJ2-2 TRBV5-5 .
TGTGCCACCGGCTACTCGTACTACGAGCAGTACTTC CATGYSYYEQYF . 12 TRBJ2-7 TRBV25-1 .
TGTGCCAGCAGACCGAGGAGCGGGAACACCGGGGAGCTGTTTTTT CASRPRSGNTGELFF large 15 TRBJ2-2 TRBV7-8 .
TGCGCCAGCAGCCAACCAAAACCTCCCGGGACCAGGGATTGGGCGCAGTATTTT CASSQPKPPGTRDWAQYF few 18 TRBJ2-3 TRBV4-1 .
TGTGCCAGCAGTTTCGGAACCTACGAGCAGTACTTC CASSFGTYEQYF many 12 TRBJ2-7 TRBV28 .
TGTGCCAGCACCCCGGACAGGGGCGCCTATAGCTACACCTTC CASTPDRGAYSYTF many 14 TRBJ1-2 TRBV7-2 TRBD1
TGCGCCAGCAGCTTGAGGACAGGTCAAGAGACCCAGTACTTC CASSLRTGQETQYF few 14 TRBJ2-5 TRBV4-3 TRBD1
TGTGCCAGCAGCCACAGACAGCTGAGCAATCAGCCCCAGCATTTT CASSHRQLSNQPQHF many 15 TRBJ1-5 TRBV28 .
. CASSERTGANVLTFGAGSQETQYF . 24 TRBJ2-5 TRBV2 .
TGCGCCAGCAGCTTCATTGGGCAGGGGAACAATGAGCAGTTCTTC CASSFIGQGNNEQFF few 15 TRBJ2-1 TRBV5-1 .
TGTGCCAGCAGCTTAGGGGGCCGCGGGGGGAACACTGAAGCTTTCTTT CASSLGGRGGNTEAFF once 16 TRBJ1-1 TRBV7-3 .
TGTGCCACCAGCAAATCTAGCTTTGAGCAGTTCTTC CATSKSSFEQFF many 12 TRBJ2-1 TRBV15 .
TGTGCCAGCAGCCCAGAGGCGTGGGGCGCAGATACGCAGTATTTT CASSPEAWGADTQYF . 15 TRBJ2-3 TRBV3-1 .
TGTGCCAGCAGTTCGGACGGCAGCTACGAGCAGTACTTC CASSSDGSYEQYF many 13 TRBJ2-7 TRBV12-3/TRBV12-4 .
TGTGCCAGCAGACCCACCGGGTACGAGCAGTACTTC CASRPTGYEQYF many 12 TRBJ2-7 TRBV28 .
TGTGCCAGCAGCCGCCCGAGGGCCGGGGAACGGACAGATACGCAGTATTTT CASSRPRAGERTDTQYF many 17 TRBJ2-3 TRBV7-8 .
TGTGCCAGCAGTGATAGCAGGGTGTTTGTTGAAAAACTGTTTTTT CASSDSRVFVEKLFF once 15 TRBJ1-4 TRBV6-1 .
TGTGCCAGCAGTTTCCAACGGGAGGATGAGCAGTTCTTC CASSFQREDEQFF few 13 TRBJ2-1 TRBV27 TRBD2
TGCAGTGCTAGAGGGGCGGAATACTGGGGAGGCACCGGGGAGCTGTTTTTT CSARGAEYWGGTGELFF many 17 TRBJ2-2 TRBV20-1 .
TGTGCCAGCAGTATGGACACCTCAGCTAACTATGGCTACACCTTC CASSMDTSANYGYTF . 15 TRBJ1-2 TRBV28 .
TGTGCCAGCAATCTGGGACAGAACACTGAAGCTTTCTTT CASNLGQNTEAFF few 13 TRBJ1-1 TRBV27 .
TGTGCCAGCACCCGGACAGGGGGGATCACTGAAGCTTTCTTT CASTRTGGITEAFF few 14 TRBJ1-1 TRBV12-3/TRBV12-4 TRBD1